One sample yielded the 24 T cell receptor beta chains listed below, sequenced in a study of Siglec-9 on CD8 T cells in melanoma. The repertoire was sequenced with immunoSEQ multiplex PCR; TCRdb's copy has only in-frame clones and lacks some. The sample holds more than 25,000 clones, 75% to 90% seen once. The source material was Siglec-9- CD8+ T cells sorted from blood. These TCRs come from a human donor in good health.

This chain links TRBV28 with TRBJ1-2; D is unresolved. The germline CDR1 and CDR2 sequences are MDHEN and SYDVKM. V was pared by 1 base and J by 8 bases, with 8 bases between. This CDR3 is 12 amino acids long. In DNA, the CDR3 is TGTGCCAGCAGTTTATATGGCGGGGGCTACACCTTC. This translates into CASSLYGGGYTF.

The chain couples TRBV19 to TRBJ1-1; the D gene is possibly TRBD1 (6 bases). Germline V gene data show CDR1 as LNHDA and CDR2 as SQIVND (reference sequence). The CDR3 is 17 residues long. V was trimmed by 0 bases and J by 1 base, leaving 15 bases between them. CDR3: CASSIDRSQGQNTEAFF. As DNA, the CDR3 is TGTGCCAGTAGTATAGATAGGAGTCAGGGGCAGAACACTGAAGCTTTCTTT.

The rearrangement joins TRBV11-3 to TRBJ2-1; maybe TRBD2 (7 bases). Germline V lookup: CDR1 SGHNT, CDR2 YENEEA. Trimming took 8 bases from V and 4 from J, leaving 15 bases between them. The CDR3 covers 14 residues. CDR3 sequence (DNA): TGTGCCAGCCGTGGGCGGGGGCCTTACAATGAGCAGTTCTTC. It is translated as CASRGRGPYNEQFF.

The gene calls are TRBV9 and TRBJ2-7, with 8 bases matching TRBD2. Germline loops: CDR1 SGDLS, CDR2 YYNGEE. The CDR3 spans 15 residues. J was trimmed by 0 bases and V by 2 bases; bases with no gene match: 4. In DNA form, the CDR3 reads TGTGCCAGCAGCGTCGGAGCGGGGGCCTCCTACGAGCAGTACGTC. As protein: CASSVGAGASYEQYV.

The gene calls are TRBV2 and TRBJ1-2; TRBD1 matches at 7 bases. The CDR3 runs to 13 residues. Germline assignment: CDR1 SNHLY and CDR2 FYNNEI. Trimming cost V 6 bases and J 5 bases; bases outside gene matches: 6. Here the CDR3 reads CASSVTGLYGYTF. The DNA of the CDR3 is TGTGCCAGCAGCGTGACAGGGCTTTATGGCTACACCTTC.

This clone is judged medium-sized. The chain is built from TRBV27 and TRBJ2-5; 8 bases align to TRBD1. Germline V CDR1 and CDR2: MNHEY, SMNVEV (reference sequence). The CDR3 extends over 15 amino acids. V lost 7 bases to trimming and J lost 9 bases; unmatched junction nucleotides: 16. The CDR3 sequence: CASTSTGGSGGAQYF. CDR3 in DNA: TGTGCCAGCACTAGCACAGGGGGTTCTGGTGGGGCCCAGTACTTC.

The CDR3 coding sequence is TGTGCCAGCAGTTTATCGGGACTAGCTCTCTATGAGCAGTTCTTC. Its protein is CASSLSGLALYEQFF. The rearrangement uses TRBV27 and TRBJ2-1, with TRBD2 identical over 9 bases. CDR3 size: 15 residues. Germline assignment: CDR1 MNHEY and CDR2 SMNVEV (reference sequence). V shed 0 bases, J shed 8 bases, and the junction held 5 bases outside the gene matches.

This chain uses TRBV4-1 with TRBJ2-7; D is undetermined. Germline assignment: CDR1 MGHRA and CDR2 YSYEKL. V lost 0 bases to trimming and J lost 4 bases, with 7 bases between them. This CDR3 region has 13 residues. The CDR3 protein is CASSQDRGYEQYV. DNA of the CDR3: TGCGCCAGCAGCCAAGATCGAGGTTACGAGCAGTACGTC.

The rearrangement uses TRBV21-1 and TRBJ1-3. TRBV21-1 is assigned pseudogene status. The CDR3 length is 16 residues. The DNA for the CDR3 is TGTGCCAGCAGCATGAAAAAGTTCTCTCCCGGAAACACCATATATTTT. Amino acid sequence: CASSMKKFSPGNTIYF.

V usage is TRBV4-1 and J usage is TRBJ1-5; D perhaps matches TRBD1 (5 bases). V dropped 4 bases and J dropped 5 bases, with 9 bases sitting between them. Germline-derived CDR1 and CDR2 are MGHRA and YSYEKL. There are 13 residues in the CDR3. The chain's CDR3 is CASSLPGHQPQHF. CDR3 bases: TGCGCCAGCAGCCTACCGGGGCATCAGCCCCAGCATTTT.

The chain recombines TRBV5-1 with TRBJ2-3, with 10 bases aligning to TRBD2. The CDR3 sequence is 17 residues long. CDR1 is SGHRS and CDR2 is YFSETQ in the germline V gene. V lost 0 bases to trimming and J lost 2 bases; unmatched junction nucleotides: 6. CDR3 sequence reads: CASSLEGLAVTTDTQYF. The CDR3, as DNA: TGCGCCAGCAGCTTGGAAGGACTAGCGGTTACCACAGATACGCAGTATTTT.

The chain combines TRBV19 with TRBJ2-5; TRBD1 might be the D (5 bases). Trimming took off 3 bases at V and 5 bases at J, with 19 bases between the two ends. The CDR3 is 16 residues long. Looked up from germline, CDR1 is LNHDA and CDR2 is SQIVND (reference sequence). CDR3 in DNA: TGTGCCAGTAGTATGGGAATTGGGGCGCTGGGTGAGACCCAGTACTTC. It codes for CASSMGIGALGETQYF.

A few counts support this clone. The chain joins TRBV19 to TRBJ1-1; D not certain. From germline, CDR1 is LNHDA and CDR2 SQIVND (reference sequence). Trimming shortened V by 3 bases and J by 1 base, and 6 bases separated the two germline ends. This CDR3 comprises 13 residues. CDR3 sequence reads: CASSMGSNTEAFF. In DNA, the CDR3 is TGTGCCAGTAGTATGGGGTCGAACACTGAAGCTTTCTTT.

This clone was seen a few times. V gene TRBV15 combines with J gene TRBJ2-7; perhaps TRBD2 as D (6 bases). Trimming took off 1 base at V and 5 bases at J, with 15 bases between the two ends. In germline, CDR1 is LNHNV, CDR2 YYDKDF (reference sequence). The CDR3 has 15 amino acids. CDR3 in DNA: TGTGCCACCAGCAGAGGGTTGGAGGGGTTCAACGAGCAGTACTTC. Its protein is CATSRGLEGFNEQYF.

The chain links TRBV5-1 to TRBJ2-1; D ambiguous. The length of the CDR3 is 14 residues. Looked up from germline, CDR1 is SGHRS and CDR2 is YFSETQ. Trimming removed 8 bases from V and 2 bases from J, with 14 bases in between. The CDR3 bases are TGCGCCAGTCAGAGAGACCTAACCTACAATGAGCAGTTCTTC. Its translation is CASQRDLTYNEQFF.

V and J are TRBV4-2 and TRBJ1-2; a weak D match, TRBD1 (6 bases). The germline gives CDR1 LGHNA, CDR2 YNFKEQ. This CDR3 has 14 amino acids. The V and J ends lost 3 bases and 6 bases respectively, with 14 bases between them. CDR3 DNA sequence: TGTGCCAGCAGCCATGACAGGTGGGAGGATGGCTACACCTTC. Its translation is CASSHDRWEDGYTF.

V usage is TRBV29-1 and J usage is TRBJ1-1, with D possibly matching TRBD1 (6 bases). Germline CDR1 and CDR2: SQVTM and ANQGSEA. The CDR3 runs 12 residues. Trimming cost V 8 bases and J 0 bases, with 10 bases left between them. CDR3 amino acids: CSSRGLNTEAFF. DNA of the CDR3: TGCAGCTCCAGGGGTCTGAACACTGAAGCTTTCTTT.

This clone appeared a single time. This CDR3 is CASSLGTRTEAFF. The CDR3 nucleotides read TGTGCCAGCAGCTTAGGGACAAGGACTGAAGCTTTCTTT. This chain uses TRBV7-3 with TRBJ1-1, with a possible D match to TRBD1 (6 bases). Per germline, CDR1 SGHTA and CDR2 FQGTGA. V was cut by 2 bases and J by 5 bases, with 9 bases left in between. This CDR3 has 13 residues.

V usage is TRBV6-5 and J usage is TRBJ1-2; possibly TRBD1 for D (5 bases). V lost 6 bases and J 4 bases, leaving 6 bases between the germline ends. The germline gives CDR1 MNHEY, CDR2 SVGAGI. The length of the CDR3 is 11 residues. CDR3 amino acids: CASRRGYGYTF. As DNA, the CDR3 is TGTGCCAGCAGGAGGGGCTATGGCTACACCTTC.

This clone is medium-sized (0.01 to 0.1%) by share. V is TRBV27 and J is TRBJ1-5; possibly TRBD1 for D (5 bases). Germline CDR1 MNHEY, CDR2 SMNVEV (reference sequence). The length of the CDR3 is 13 residues. Trimming left V 7 bases short and J 7 bases short, with 14 bases between. CDR3 nucleotide sequence: TGTGCCAGCATTAAACAGGAGAGGCAGCCCCAGCATTTT. It yields the protein CASIKQERQPQHF.

The chain uses TRBV29-1 and TRBJ1-2, with unresolved D. This CDR3 contains 15 residues. Germline CDR1 is SQVTM and CDR2 is ANQGSEA. Trimming cost V 3 bases and J 6 bases, with 20 bases left between them. The CDR3 is CSVEVEGRKLDGYTF. CDR3 DNA sequence: TGCAGCGTTGAGGTTGAGGGTCGGAAGCTAGATGGCTACACCTTC.

Of note for this clone: This sample includes further DNA sequences coding for the same CDR3. This chain joins TRBV4-1 and TRBJ2-2, with a tentative D call TRBD2 (6 bases). The length of the CDR3 is 14 residues. Between the trimmed V and J ends, which lost 1 base and 5 bases, there was a span of 8 bases. Germline lookup yields CDR1 MGHRA and CDR2 YSYEKL. For the CDR3, the DNA is TGCGCCAGCAGCCAAGGGCGGGATACCGGGGAGCTGTTTTTT. Translated, it gives CASSQGRDTGELFF.

The J gene is TRBJ2-7, the V gene TRBV6-6; 8 positions match TRBD2. Germline V gives CDR1 MNHNY, CDR2 SVGAGI (reference sequence). The trim removed 2 bases at V and 0 bases at J, leaving 3 bases unmatched. The CDR3 contains 15 residues. CDR3 DNA sequence: TGTGCCAGCAGTTACCAGCGGGGGACCTCCTACGAGCAGTACTTC. It specifies CASSYQRGTSYEQYF.

This chain links TRBV6-6 with TRBJ1-5; D ambiguous. CDR3 length: 15 residues. V lost 2 bases and J 6 bases, leaving 14 bases between the germline ends. Germline V gives CDR1 MNHNY, CDR2 SVGAGI (reference sequence). CDR3 sequence reads: CASSYTPERLQPQHF. The CDR3 nucleotides are TGTGCCAGCAGTTACACTCCCGAGCGTCTTCAGCCCCAGCATTTT.